The 17 T cell receptor beta chains listed next were all sequenced from one sample in a study of cytomegalovirus exposure and HLA in healthy donors. PCR was performed using 60 Vbeta and 13 Jbeta primers. Only in-frame clones appear in the TCRdb table, and some are missing; sequencing was by immunoSEQ multiplex PCR. The sample records 100,000 to 150,000 clones, approximately 80% being singletons. The source material was PBMCs. The receptor source for this set is a woman aged 35 to 49 in good health and CMV-seronegative.

This rearrangement joins TRBV5-1 to TRBJ2-3; TRBD1 aligns across 7 bases. V shed 3 bases and J 0 bases; nucleotides not matched to a gene: 1. Germline CDR1 SGHRS, CDR2 YFSETQ. The CDR3 has 14 amino acids. This CDR3 reads CASSSGQSTDTQYF. CDR3 in DNA: TGCGCCAGCAGCTCGGGACAGAGCACAGATACGCAGTATTTT. Complete variable domain (other parts from reference TRBV5-1 and TRBJ2-3): KAGVTQTPRYLIKTRGQQVTLSCSPISGHRSVSWYQQTPGQGLQFLFEYFSETQRNKGNFPGRFSGRQFSNSRSEMNVSTLELGDSALYLCASSSGQSTDTQYFGPGTRLTVL.

The chain combines TRBV5-1 with TRBJ1-1; TRBD1 might be the D (5 bases). The CDR3 loop spans 15 amino acids. The V and J ends lost 0 bases and 1 base respectively, with 10 bases between them. The germline V gene encodes CDR1 SGHRS and CDR2 YFSETQ. The CDR3 coding sequence is TGCGCCAGCAGCTTGGGCGGGGGGGGGAACACTGAAGCTTTCTTT. Translating gives CASSLGGGGNTEAFF.

The chain combines TRBV11-2 with TRBJ1-5, with D unclear. The CDR3 sequence is 13 residues long. CDR1 and CDR2 from the germline V gene are SGHAT and FQNNGV. The V end was cut by 1 base, the J end by 6 bases, with 7 bases between. The CDR3 region is CASSLADSQPQHF. The DNA of the CDR3 is TGTGCCAGCAGCTTAGCAGACTCTCAGCCCCAGCATTTT.

This clone was found many times. The genes are TRBV5-1 and TRBJ2-3, with 9 bases fitting TRBD1. V was pared by 0 bases and J by 4 bases, with 0 bases of the junction left unmatched. CDR1 is SGHRS, CDR2 YFSETQ, per germline. This CDR3 has 14 amino acids. CDR3 residues: CASSLGQGADTQYF. The CDR3 region has the DNA TGCGCCAGCAGCTTGGGACAGGGGGCAGATACGCAGTATTTT.

The rearrangement links TRBV5-6 to TRBJ2-7; 10 nucleotides agree with TRBD2. The ends lost 2 bases at V and 2 bases at J; junction bases unmatched: 1. This CDR3 has 14 residues. Germline assignment: CDR1 SGHDT and CDR2 YYEEEE. CDR3 sequence reads: CASSFLAGAYEQYF. CDR3 DNA: TGTGCCAGCAGCTTTCTAGCGGGGGCCTACGAGCAGTACTTC.

The V call is TRBV9, the J call TRBJ2-3, with TRBD2 matching 11 bases. CDR1 and CDR2 from the germline V gene are SGDLS and YYNGEE. CDR3 length: 16 residues. V lost 4 bases and J lost 2; bases outside the gene matches: 6. CDR3 nucleotides: TGTGCCAGCAGCTCTACTAGCGGGGGACCCACAGATACGCAGTATTTT. It codes for CASSSTSGGPTDTQYF.

This clone was counted only a few times. The V and J genes are TRBV27 and TRBJ2-1; 8 bases are shared with TRBD1. There are 15 residues in the CDR3. With 4 bases clipped from V and 4 bases from J, the junction kept 6 bases outside the gene matches. Germline-derived CDR1 and CDR2 are MNHEY and SMNVEV (reference sequence). The CDR3 loop reads CASSSTGEVYNEQFF. As DNA, the CDR3 is TGTGCCAGCAGTTCGACAGGGGAGGTGTACAATGAGCAGTTCTTC.

CDR3 bases: TGTGCCATCAGTGATGGAGGGGCCCCCCGCTATGGCTACACCTTC. Its protein product is CAISDGGAPRYGYTF. The rearrangement links TRBV10-3 to TRBJ1-2; a possible D gene is TRBD1 (5 bases). The germline V gene has CDR1 ENHRY and CDR2 SYGVKD. V dropped 3 bases and J dropped 4 bases, with 15 bases sitting between them. The CDR3 consists of 15 residues.

The gene calls are TRBV29-1 and TRBJ2-3, with TRBD2 matching 10 bases. This CDR3 has 15 residues. V shed 1 base and J 11 bases; nucleotides not matched to a gene: 12. The germline gives CDR1 SQVTM, CDR2 ANQGSEA. The CDR3 region is CSVEGAGGGYFGQYF. The CDR3 DNA sequence: TGCAGCGTTGAAGGAGCGGGGGGGGGATACTTCGGGCAGTATTTT.

This chain links TRBV28 with TRBJ2-2; 11 bases are shared with TRBD1. CDR3 length equals 19 residues. The germline CDR1 and CDR2 sequences are MDHEN and SYDVKM. V was pared by 5 bases and J by 3 bases, with 14 bases of the junction left unmatched. Here the CDR3 DNA reads TGTGCCAGCAGTCTTCCGACCGGACAGGGGGCTTCATACACCGGGGAGCTGTTTTTT. Amino acids: CASSLPTGQGASYTGELFF.

CDR3 DNA sequence: TGTGCCAGCAGTTTGTACTCGGGAGGCGAGCAGTACTTC. Protein sequence: CASSLYSGGEQYF. The rearrangement joins TRBV27 to TRBJ2-7, with TRBD2 identical over 7 bases. Germline V gene sequence: CDR1 MNHEY, CDR2 SMNVEV (reference sequence). With 3 bases clipped from V and 6 bases from J, the junction kept 5 bases outside the gene matches. The length of the CDR3 is 13 residues.

This chain uses TRBV19 with TRBJ1-1; TRBD1 aligns across 7 bases. CDR1 is LNHDA and CDR2 is SQIVND in the germline V gene (reference sequence). This CDR3 spans 14 amino acids. V shed 10 bases and J 5 bases; nucleotides not matched to a gene: 13. CDR3 DNA: TGTGCCACCTTACACACAGGGGACGGAACTGAAGCTTTCTTT. Protein: CATLHTGDGTEAFF.

V usage is TRBV12-5 and J usage is TRBJ1-1; TRBD1 is a possible D gene (6 bases). Germline V gene sequence: CDR1 LGHNT, CDR2 FRNRAP. The CDR3 has 13 amino acids. V lost 2 bases, J lost 7 bases, and 11 bases lay in between. CDR3 sequence: CASGLSETGEAFF. CDR3 coding DNA: TGTGCTAGTGGTTTGTCGGAGACAGGTGAAGCTTTCTTT.

This clone was counted only a few times. The chain couples TRBV6-5 to TRBJ2-1, with D perhaps TRBD1 (6 bases). The germline CDR1 and CDR2 sequences are MNHEY and SVGAGI. The CDR3 loop spans 13 amino acids. V shed 8 bases and J shed 9 bases, with 17 bases lying between them. The CDR3 coding sequence is TGTGCCAGCGGCCTCATGAAAGGGGGTGAGCAGTTCTTC. It encodes CASGLMKGGEQFF.

This clone was detected once. This chain uses TRBV7-9 with TRBJ1-2; 7 nucleotides align to TRBD1. Looked up from germline, CDR1 is SEHNR and CDR2 is FQNEAQ (reference sequence). The CDR3 is made up of 16 amino acids. The trim removed 5 bases at V and 0 bases at J, leaving 9 bases unmatched. The CDR3 spells CASSPRDSAANYGYTF. The CDR3 coding sequence is TGTGCCAGCAGCCCTAGGGACAGCGCAGCTAACTATGGCTACACCTTC.

The chain is built from TRBV7-6 and TRBJ2-7, with 7 bases fitting TRBD1. The CDR3 sequence is 14 residues long. The J segment lost 3 bases and the V segment lost 5 bases, leaving 7 bases of the junction unmatched. The germline V gene encodes CDR1 SGHVS and CDR2 FNYEAQ. The chain's CDR3 is CASSARQGIYEQYF. The CDR3 DNA sequence: TGTGCCAGCAGCGCGCGACAGGGAATCTACGAGCAGTACTTC.

This rearrangement joins TRBV4-1 to TRBJ2-4, with TRBD1 as a possible D gene (6 bases). The V and J ends lost 1 base and 3 bases respectively, with 7 bases between them. The CDR3 is 14 residues long. Germline-derived CDR1 and CDR2 are MGHRA and YSYEKL. The CDR3 protein is CASSQVGGKNIQYF. As DNA, the CDR3 is TGCGCCAGCAGCCAAGTAGGGGGCAAAAACATTCAGTACTTC.